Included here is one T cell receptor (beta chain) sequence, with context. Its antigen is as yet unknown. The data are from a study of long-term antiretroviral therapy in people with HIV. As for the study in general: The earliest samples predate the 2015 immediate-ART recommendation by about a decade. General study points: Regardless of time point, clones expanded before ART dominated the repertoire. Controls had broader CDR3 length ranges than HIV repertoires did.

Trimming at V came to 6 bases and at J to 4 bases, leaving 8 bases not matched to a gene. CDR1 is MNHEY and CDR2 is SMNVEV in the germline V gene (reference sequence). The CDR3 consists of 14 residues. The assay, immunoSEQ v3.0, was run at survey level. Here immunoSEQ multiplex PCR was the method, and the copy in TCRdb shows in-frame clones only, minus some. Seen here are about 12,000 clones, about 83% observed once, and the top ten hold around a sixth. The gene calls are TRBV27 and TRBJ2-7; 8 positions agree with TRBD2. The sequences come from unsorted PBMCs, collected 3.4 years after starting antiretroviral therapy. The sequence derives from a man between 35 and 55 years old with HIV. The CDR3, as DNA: TGTGCCAGCAGCCTCGTAGCGGGAAGGTACGAGCAGTACTTC. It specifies CASSLVAGRYEQYF.